These T cell receptor beta chains were read from a single sample in a study of PD-1 blockade in classical Hodgkin lymphoma. The protocol was immunoSEQ multiplex PCR, while the TCRdb copy is restricted to in-frame clones and leaves out a portion. The sample lists about 94,000 clones, approximately 89% occurring once. The source material was peripheral blood mononuclear cells (PBMCs), sampled before the second cycle of nivolumab. These receptors were collected from a human donor with classical Hodgkin lymphoma. The CDR3 runs from the conserved cysteine through the conserved F or W. D genes are given only for firm matches. Rows may omit the clone size; those that give it use once, few, many or a size class.

TRBJ2-5,15,TRBD1,NA,TRBV11-1,TGTGCCAGCAGCTTCCCGACAGGGGGCCGGGAGACCCAGTACTTC,CASSFPTGGRETQYF
TRBJ1-4,14,TRBD1,NA,TRBV27,TGTGCCAGCAGCGACAGGGCGGGAAGAGAAAAACTGTTTTTT,CASSDRAGREKLFF
TRBJ2-5,12,NA,NA,TRBV2,TGTGCCAGCAGTGACCTGAAAGAGACCCAGTACTTC,CASSDLKETQYF
TRBJ2-3,16,NA,NA,TRBV5-1,TGCGCCAGCAGCTCGCCTGGGGGGCTGTTAACAGATACGCAGTATTTT,CASSSPGGLLTDTQYF
TRBJ2-5,14,TRBD1,NA,TRBV7-9,TGTGCCAGCAGCGCGTGGACAGGACAAGAGACCCAGTACTTC,CASSAWTGQETQYF
TRBJ2-3,14,NA,NA,TRBV19,TGTGCCAGTAGTATGTTGTCTGACCGGGATACGCAGTATTTT,CASSMLSDRDTQYF
TRBJ2-7,12,NA,NA,TRBV14,TGTGCCAGCAGCCAGGACCCGTACGAGCAGTACTTC,CASSQDPYEQYF
TRBJ1-2,13,NA,once,TRBV5-8,TGTGCCAGCAGCATGGGAGCTAACTATGGCTACACCTTC,CASSMGANYGYTF
TRBJ1-2,17,TRBD1,NA,TRBV9,TGTGCCAGCAGCCCCTGGACAGGGGGCTCCGCGGACTATGGCTACACCTTC,CASSPWTGGSADYGYTF
TRBJ2-6,19,TRBD1,NA,TRBV7-2,TGTGCCAGCAGCTTAGTAAAGACAGGGGTTACTTACCGGGCCAACGTCCTGACTTTC,CASSLVKTGVTYRANVLTF
TRBJ2-7,14,NA,NA,TRBV2,TGTGCCAGCAGTGAGGTGGGGGAAGATGCCGAGCAGTACTTC,CASSEVGEDAEQYF
TRBJ1-2,15,TRBD1,few,TRBV4-1,TGCGCCAGCAGCCAAGAACAGGGGTGGGTCGTGCGCTACACCTTC,CASSQEQGWVVRYTF
TRBJ1-1,14,NA,few,TRBV2,TGTGCCAGCAGTGGTGAGGGAGTCAACACTGAAGCTTTCTTT,CASSGEGVNTEAFF
TRBJ2-3,15,TRBD1,NA,TRBV2,TGTGCCAGCAGACCCCAGGGGGCTAGCACAGATACGCAGTATTTT,CASRPQGASTDTQYF
TRBJ2-7,15,TRBD1,NA,TRBV2,TGTGCCAGCAGTGGGGTACAGGGGCCCGCCTACGAGCAGTACTTC,CASSGVQGPAYEQYF
TRBJ1-1,13,NA,NA,TRBV5-1,TGCGCCAGCAGCTTGGAGCTGAACACTGAAGCTTTCTTT,CASSLELNTEAFF
TRBJ2-7,16,NA,NA,TRBV5-6,TGTGCCAGCAGCTCCCCTCCCCGGACAGAGCCCTACGAGCAGTACTTC,CASSSPPRTEPYEQYF
TRBJ1-1,16,NA,NA,TRBV5-1,TGCGCCAGCAGCTTGGCCGCAGGGGCCAGGAACACTGAAGCTTTCTTT,CASSLAAGARNTEAFF
TRBJ2-7,16,TRBD1,few,TRBV6-6,TGTGCCAGCAGTTACTCCACCGGGACAGGCGCCTACGAGCAGTACTTC,CASSYSTGTGAYEQYF
TRBJ2-5,15,NA,NA,TRBV6-4,TGTGCCAGCAGCGTCTCAGGGGTTTCAGGAGAGACCCAGTACTTC,CASSVSGVSGETQYF
TRBJ1-3,13,NA,NA,TRBV10-3,TGTGCCATCACTGAGGGGCCTGGAAACACCATATATTTT,CAITEGPGNTIYF
TRBJ2-1,14,NA,NA,TRBV28,TGTGCCAGCAGATTTGCGGGAATCGGCAATGAGCAGTTCTTC,CASRFAGIGNEQFF
TRBJ1-1,15,NA,once,TRBV28,TGTGCCAGCAGTTTATCTGGGGGCCAGAACACTGAAGCTTTCTTT,CASSLSGGQNTEAFF
TRBJ2-3,14,TRBD1,few,TRBV2,TGTGCCAGCAGTCCTGACAGGGCTAGTAATACGCAGTATTTT,CASSPDRASNTQYF
TRBJ2-2,17,TRBD1,NA,TRBV4-1,TGCGCCAGCAGCCAGGACCCCGGGACAGGGGTTACCGGGGAGCTGTTTTTT,CASSQDPGTGVTGELFF
TRBJ2-1,13,NA,NA,TRBV5-1,TGCGCCAGCAGCTTGGTAGCCAGCAATGAGCAGTTCTTC,CASSLVASNEQFF
TRBJ2-2,15,TRBD2,NA,TRBV10-3,TGTGCCACTGCGCAGCGGGGGGACAACACCGGGGAGCTGTTTTTT,CATAQRGDNTGELFF
TRBJ2-7,15,TRBD1,few,TRBV15,TGTGCCACCAGCAGAGGGACAGGGGAGGTCTACGAGCAGTACTTC,CATSRGTGEVYEQYF
TRBJ1-1,16,NA,NA,TRBV27,TGTGCCAGCAGTTTAAAGGCTGGCACCAAGACCACTGAAGCTTTCTTT,CASSLKAGTKTTEAFF
TRBJ2-3,17,NA,NA,TRBV5-6,TGTGCCAGCAGCCTATTCGGGCCTAGCGAAAGCACAGATACGCAGTATTTT,CASSLFGPSESTDTQYF
TRBJ1-1,13,TRBD1,NA,TRBV18,TGTGCCAGCTCACAGGGACAGGGGACTGAAGCTTTCTTT,CASSQGQGTEAFF
TRBJ2-2,14,NA,NA,TRBV9,TGTGCCAGCAGCGTTTCTCAATCGACCGGGGAGCTGTTTTTT,CASSVSQSTGELFF
TRBJ2-5,15,TRBD1,NA,TRBV19,TGTGCCAGTAGTAACGACAGGGGAATTTACGGGACCCAGTACTTC,CASSNDRGIYGTQYF
TRBJ2-1,15,TRBD2,NA,TRBV6-1,TGTGCCAGCGCCCGACTAGCGGGAGCATACAATGAGCAGTTCTTC,CASARLAGAYNEQFF
TRBJ2-1,18,TRBD2,NA,TRBV7-9,TGTGCCAGCAGCCCGACCGGGACTAGTTATTTCGCGGACAATGAGCAGTTCTTC,CASSPTGTSYFADNEQFF
TRBJ2-3,17,NA,NA,TRBV7-9,TGTGCCAGCAGCCACTGGGTGGGGCGGGGATTCACAGATACGCAGTATTTT,CASSHWVGRGFTDTQYF
TRBJ2-5,13,NA,NA,TRBV7-9,TGTGCCAGCAGCTCCGGAGATATTGAGACCCAGTACTTC,CASSSGDIETQYF
TRBJ2-4,13,NA,NA,TRBV28,TGTGCCAGCAGTTCAGGGGCGGTTAACATTCAGTACTTC,CASSSGAVNIQYF
TRBJ1-5,14,TRBD1,NA,TRBV28,TGTGCCAGCAGACGAGGGGGCGGCAATCAGCCCCAGCATTTT,CASRRGGGNQPQHF
TRBJ1-2,16,TRBD1,NA,TRBV12-5,TGTGCTAGTGGGGACAGGGGTGTGTGGTGGTACTATGGCTACACCTTC,CASGDRGVWWYYGYTF
TRBJ1-5,14,NA,NA,TRBV6-1,TGTGCCAGCAGTGTGGGGGTTAGCAATCAGCCCCAGCATTTT,CASSVGVSNQPQHF
TRBJ2-7,17,TRBD2,NA,TRBV28,TGTGCCAGCAGTTTGATGGGACTAGCGGGAGATTCCTACGAGCAGTACTTC,CASSLMGLAGDSYEQYF
TRBJ1-4,13,TRBD1,NA,TRBV10-3,TGTGCCATCAGGGGGGGGACAGGGGAAAAACTGTTTTTT,CAIRGGTGEKLFF
TRBJ1-6,16,NA,NA,TRBV5-1,TGCGCCAGCAGCTTAATACAGAGCTCCTATAATTCACCCCTCCACTTT,CASSLIQSSYNSPLHF
TRBJ1-5,14,NA,NA,TRBV5-1,TGCGCCAGCAGCGCCAGCGGGGGGAATCAGCCCCAGCATTTT,CASSASGGNQPQHF
TRBJ2-7,21,TRBD2,NA,TRBV5-1,TGCGCCAGCAGCTCTGCGTGGTCAGCAAATTTTGGGACTAGCGGAACCTACGAGCAGTACTTC,CASSSAWSANFGTSGTYEQYF
TRBJ1-1,17,NA,NA,TRBV4-1,TGCGCCAGCAGCCAAGATTCCCCGGGACATCTCGGCACTGAAGCTTTCTTT,CASSQDSPGHLGTEAFF
TRBJ2-3,19,TRBD2,NA,TRBV15,TGTGCCACCAGCAGCCCGGGACTAGCGGAGGGTGGAGGCGCAGATACGCAGTATTTT,CATSSPGLAEGGGADTQYF
TRBJ2-7,11,NA,NA,TRBV29-1,TGCAGCGTTCTTTCTTCCTACGAGCAGTACTTC,CSVLSSYEQYF
TRBJ1-2,16,NA,NA,TRBV6-6,TGTGCCAGCAGTACACCCGGGACCGAAGCCCACTATGGCTACACCTTC,CASSTPGTEAHYGYTF